This T cell receptor (beta chain) derives from a study of tumor-infiltrating lymphocytes in localized non-small cell lung cancer. General study points: No T-cell fraction difference was seen between IM1 and IM2 tumors. Available tissue quantity limited TCR sequencing to a patient subset. Technical variation could not be separated from intratumor heterogeneity here. Tumors had more T cell infiltration than uninvolved lung, per TCRbeta sequencing and CD3 counts.

This CDR3 contains 15 residues. The germline CDR1 and CDR2 sequences are MNHNY and SVGAGI (reference sequence). The V and J ends lost 2 bases and 2 bases respectively, with 9 bases between them. The protocol was immunoSEQ multiplex PCR, while the TCRdb copy is restricted to in-frame clones and leaves out a portion. This sample has 15,000 or so clones, with around 85% found just once. As to this clone: Its antigen is not known.

The sequence was collected from a human donor with non-small cell lung cancer. The chain combines TRBV6-6 with TRBJ2-2, with D possibly being TRBD2 (6 bases). Sequences were obtained from lung tumor tissue. The CDR3 nucleotides are TGTGCCAGCAGTTACGGCGGGATCAACACCGGGGAGCTGTTTTTT. Translation gives CASSYGGINTGELFF.